Following are 30 T cell receptor beta chains from one sample sequenced in a study of T cell repertoires in cytomegalovirus infection. TCRdb reprocessed the reads with MiXCR, giving one entry per CDR3 protein. The sample records 150,000 to 200,000 distinct CDR3 sequences, around 15% being singletons. Source material: PBMCs. Receptors were obtained from a human donor in good health (CMV status not recorded). Some clones in this sample may be carry-over from other donors' samples.

This clonotype was seen ten or more times. The V and J genes are TRBV7-2 and TRBJ2-2; tentative D call: TRBD1 (6 bases). The germline V and J ends were trimmed by 8 bases and 7 bases, with 14 bases remaining between them. Germline-derived CDR1 and CDR2 are SGHTA and FQGNSA. The CDR3 spans 13 residues. CDR3 nucleotides: TGTGCCAGCTCGCCAGGGGCGCACGGGGAGCTGTTTTTT. Encoded protein: CASSPGAHGELFF.

The chain combines TRBV2 with TRBJ2-1; no definite D call. Germline CDR1 SNHLY, CDR2 FYNNEI. This CDR3 has 14 amino acids. V was trimmed by 7 bases and J by 0 bases, leaving 10 bases between them. DNA for the CDR3: TGTGCCAGCACCCGACGCGGCTCCTACAATGAGCAGTTCTTC. The encoded protein is CASTRRGSYNEQFF. Filled out from reference TRBV2 and TRBJ2-1, the complete variable domain reads EPEVTQTPSHQVTQMGQEVILRCVPISNHLYFYWYRQILGQKVEFLVSFYNNEISEKSEIFDDQFSVERPDGSNFTLKIRSTKLEDSAMYFCASTRRGSYNEQFFGPGTRLTVL.

The chain joins TRBV11-1 to TRBJ1-1; D unclear. The CDR3 contains 14 residues. Deletions cut 2 bases from V and 1 base from J, with 8 bases between. From germline, CDR1 is SGHAT and CDR2 FQDESV (reference sequence). Here the CDR3 reads CASSLIQENTEAFF. As DNA, the CDR3 is TGTGCCAGCAGCTTAATCCAGGAGAACACTGAAGCTTTCTTT.

This clonotype was counted at least ten times. This chain connects TRBV7-2 to TRBJ2-7; 9 positions agree with TRBD1. The V segment lost 0 bases and the J segment 1 base; nucleotides outside the gene matches: 7. Germline V gene lookup returns CDR1 SGHTA and CDR2 FQGNSA. CDR3 size: 17 residues. The CDR3 sequence is CASSLASIGTGSYEQYF. The CDR3 nucleotides read TGTGCCAGCAGCTTAGCATCGATCGGGACAGGGTCCTACGAGCAGTACTTC.

This clonotype was counted many times. The chain uses TRBV7-2 and TRBJ1-6; a possible D gene is TRBD1 (5 bases). Looked up from germline, CDR1 is SGHTA and CDR2 is FQGNSA. The CDR3 length is 15 residues. Trimming removed 5 bases from V and 12 bases from J, with 20 bases in between. CDR3 sequence: CASSVYRSGDVPLHF. The CDR3 DNA follows: TGTGCCAGCAGCGTTTACAGGTCCGGGGACGTACCCCTCCACTTT.

This clonotype was picked up many times. The genes are TRBV7-2 and TRBJ2-1, with 7 bases identical to TRBD1. V lost 5 bases, J lost 4 bases, and 8 bases stayed unmatched. The CDR3 has 15 amino acids. Germline V gene sequence: CDR1 SGHTA, CDR2 FQGNSA. The CDR3 here is CASSPLGQPYNEQFF. CDR3 nucleotides: TGTGCCAGCAGCCCTCTGGGACAGCCGTACAATGAGCAGTTCTTC.

This clonotype appeared a few times. The chain employs TRBV28 and TRBJ1-4; the match to TRBD1 covers 7 bases. CDR1 is MDHEN, CDR2 SYDVKM, per germline. The CDR3 sequence is 19 residues long. V trimming: 4 bases; J trimming: 0 bases; junction bases outside the gene matches: 14. The CDR3 is CASSSPRDSRRATNEKLFF. The CDR3 nucleotides read TGTGCCAGCAGTTCCCCGAGGGACAGCCGCCGGGCAACTAATGAAAAACTGTTTTTT.

This clonotype was detected many times. The CDR3 DNA is TGTGCCAGCAGTCACGGACAGGGGGGAACAGATACGCAGTATTTT. It yields the protein CASSHGQGGTDTQYF. The chain has TRBV12-3 or TRBV12-4 and TRBJ2-3; the match to TRBD1 covers 10 bases. V trimming: 5 bases; J trimming: 3 bases; junction bases outside the gene matches: 5. CDR3 length: 15 amino acids.

This clonotype was seen repeatedly, ten times or more. J is TRBJ1-5 and V is TRBV7-2, with D tentatively TRBD1 (6 bases). V lost 1 base to trimming and J lost 3 bases, with 10 bases between them. Germline V gene sequence: CDR1 SGHTA, CDR2 FQGNSA. The CDR3 contains 15 residues. The CDR3 region is CASSLGRGNNQPQHF. CDR3 coding DNA: TGTGCCAGCAGCTTAGGCAGGGGTAACAATCAGCCCCAGCATTTT.

This clonotype appeared many times. The chain combines TRBV7-2 with TRBJ2-7; 7 bases fit TRBD1. Germline V CDR1 and CDR2: SGHTA, FQGNSA. After removal of 5 bases from V and 2 bases from J, the junction contained 6 bases not matched to a gene. The CDR3 consists of 14 residues. The CDR3 protein is CASSRGTGAYEQYF. The CDR3 DNA is TGTGCCAGCAGCCGAGGAACAGGGGCCTACGAGCAGTACTTC.

In this sample, this clonotype turned up a few times. The chain employs TRBV12-3 or TRBV12-4 and TRBJ2-2, with a possible D match to TRBD2 (5 bases). This CDR3 comprises 14 residues. V lost 3 bases, J lost 4 bases, and 9 bases lay in between. CDR3 DNA sequence: TGTGCCAGCAGTTTGGGAGACTTCACCGGGGAGCTGTTTTTT. Translation gives CASSLGDFTGELFF.

The J gene is TRBJ2-7, the V gene TRBV29-1; D uncertain. Between the trimmed V and J ends, which lost 7 bases and 2 bases, there was a span of 15 bases. CDR1 SQVTM and CDR2 ANQGSEA come from the germline V gene. This CDR3 contains 13 residues. The CDR3 here is CSATHSGTYEQYF. DNA for the CDR3: TGCAGCGCCACCCACAGTGGTACCTACGAGCAGTACTTC.

This clonotype was found many times. The V gene is TRBV19, the J gene TRBJ1-3; TRBD1 aligns across 10 bases. The CDR3 has 16 residues. After removal of 7 bases from V and 3 bases from J, the junction contained 9 bases not matched to a gene. The germline V gene encodes CDR1 LNHDA and CDR2 SQIVND (reference sequence). In DNA form, the CDR3 reads TGTGCCAGTACCCCCGACAGGGGGCTTTTTGGAAACACCATATATTTT. This gives the protein CASTPDRGLFGNTIYF. The full variable domain, rest sourced from reference TRBV19 and TRBJ1-3, is DGGITQSPKYLFRKEGQNVTLSCEQNLNHDAMYWYRQDPGQGLRLIYYSQIVNDFQKGDIAEGYSVSREKKESFPLTVTSAQKNPTAFYLCASTPDRGLFGNTIYFGEGSWLTVV.

Only a few counts were recorded for this clonotype. The chain recombines TRBV14 with TRBJ2-7, with a tentative D call TRBD1 (5 bases). Between the trimmed V and J ends, which lost 1 base and 0 bases, there was a span of 13 bases. The germline V gene encodes CDR1 SGHDN and CDR2 FVKESK. CDR3 length equals 16 residues. CDR3 region: CASSQAPTATSYEQYF. CDR3 DNA: TGTGCCAGCAGCCAAGCTCCGACAGCCACCTCCTACGAGCAGTACTTC.

This clonotype was picked up a small number of times. The rearrangement uses TRBV28 and TRBJ1-1; tentatively, D is TRBD1 (5 bases). The CDR3 covers 15 residues. The germline V gene encodes CDR1 MDHEN and CDR2 SYDVKM. Trimming took off 2 bases at V and 3 bases at J, with 13 bases between the two ends. CDR3 in amino acids: CASSLGAALHTEAFF. CDR3 DNA: TGTGCCAGCAGTTTAGGGGCCGCCCTGCACACTGAAGCTTTCTTT.

The sample holds many counts of this clonotype. The DNA for the CDR3 is TGTGCCAGCAGTTTAGAGGGCGGCACAGATACGCAGTATTTT. Translated: CASSLEGGTDTQYF. The V call is TRBV28, the J call TRBJ2-3; tentatively, D is TRBD2 (5 bases). The CDR3 consists of 14 residues. Per the germline V gene, CDR1 is MDHEN and CDR2 is SYDVKM. V gave up 2 bases and J gave up 1 base, with 7 bases separating them.

The rearrangement links TRBV5-1 to TRBJ2-5; 7 nucleotides agree with TRBD1. CDR1 and CDR2 from the germline V gene are SGHRS and YFSETQ. CDR3 size: 15 residues. V dropped 0 bases and J dropped 5; count of bases not matched to a gene: 7. The CDR3 loop is CASSLEGAKAETQYF. The CDR3 DNA reads as TGCGCCAGCAGCTTGGAGGGGGCTAAAGCGGAGACCCAGTACTTC.

This clonotype came up many times. The chain carries TRBV6-1 and TRBJ1-6, with 9 bases matching TRBD1. This CDR3 comprises 16 residues. V trimming: 8 bases; J trimming: 9 bases; junction bases outside the gene matches: 14. Per germline, CDR1 MNHNS and CDR2 SASEGT. CDR3 DNA sequence: TGTGCCAGCCTCGGACAGGGGAAGGGTGAACGTTCACCCCTCCACTTT. It yields the protein CASLGQGKGERSPLHF.

This chain uses TRBV29-1 with TRBJ1-5; the D is unclear. The CDR3 extends over 14 amino acids. The V and J ends lost 4 bases and 0 bases respectively, with 10 bases between them. Germline values: CDR1 SQVTM, CDR2 ANQGSEA. The CDR3 is CSVGLGSSNQPQHF. CDR3 bases: TGCAGCGTTGGTTTAGGGTCTAGCAATCAGCCCCAGCATTTT.

In this sample, this clonotype turned up once. A much larger clonotype is one base distant, so this may be a read error. The chain combines TRBV6-2 or TRBV6-3 with TRBJ2-1; D assignment may be TRBD1 or TRBD2 (5 bases each). Germline values: CDR1 MNHEY, CDR2 SVGEGT. The CDR3 loop spans 14 amino acids. The CDR3 nucleotides read TGTGTCCACGCGAGGGGAGTGGGCTACAATGAGCAGTTCTTC. Translated: CVHARGVGYNEQFF.

Many counts were recorded for this clonotype. This sequence joins TRBV7-9 and TRBJ2-5, with D possibly being TRBD2 (5 bases). Trimming stripped 5 bases from V and 0 bases from J, with 13 bases between. Looked up from germline, CDR1 is SEHNR and CDR2 is FQNEAQ (reference sequence). The CDR3 runs 15 residues. The CDR3 region is CASSVGRVYQETQYF. The DNA for the CDR3 is TGTGCCAGCAGCGTTGGGCGGGTTTACCAAGAGACCCAGTACTTC.

This clonotype was detected many times. The chain couples TRBV7-2 to TRBJ2-7; 7 bases map to TRBD2. CDR3 size: 17 residues. V lost 4 bases to trimming and J lost 6 bases; unmatched junction nucleotides: 18. Germline loops: CDR1 SGHTA, CDR2 FQGNSA. This CDR3 is CASSYDRLAGVLSEQYF. CDR3 DNA: TGTGCCAGCAGCTATGACCGGTTGGCGGGAGTTTTGTCCGAGCAGTACTTC. Variable domain in full (rest from reference TRBV7-2 and TRBJ2-7): GAGVSQSPSNKVTEKGKDVELRCDPISGHTALYWYRQSLGQGLEFLIYFQGNSAPDKSGLPSDRFSAERTGGSVSTLTIQRTQQEDSAVYLCASSYDRLAGVLSEQYFGPGTRLTVT.

This clonotype was seen just once. The CDR3 is CASSLGLAGATEQYF. The CDR3 region has the DNA TGTGCCAGCAGCCTTGGACTAGCGGGAGCGACCGAGCAGTACTTC. The rearrangement joins TRBV7-6 to TRBJ2-7; TRBD2 matches 13 bases. Per germline, CDR1 SGHVS and CDR2 FNYEAQ. V lost 5 bases to trimming and J lost 6 bases; unmatched junction nucleotides: 7. This CDR3 spans 15 amino acids.

This clonotype was recorded a few times. The chain combines TRBV6-5 with TRBJ2-7, with TRBD1 matching over 7 bases. V dropped 2 bases and J dropped 4; count of bases not matched to a gene: 8. The length of the CDR3 is 15 residues. CDR1 is MNHEY and CDR2 is SVGAGI in the germline V gene. For the CDR3, the DNA is TGTGCCAGCAGTTACCCCGACAGGGTCCCATACGAGCAGTACTTC. Protein: CASSYPDRVPYEQYF.

In this sample, this clonotype turned up a few times. This chain links TRBV18 with TRBJ1-1, with 8 nucleotides matching TRBD1. J lost 0 bases, V lost 6 bases, and 9 bases had no gene match. Germline-derived CDR1 and CDR2 are KGHSH and LQKENI. The CDR3 totals 16 residues. CDR3: CASSGEAGGLNTEAFF. CDR3 DNA sequence: TGTGCCAGCTCGGGGGAAGCAGGGGGCCTGAACACTGAAGCTTTCTTT.

Many counts were recorded for this clonotype. This chain uses TRBV5-6 with TRBJ2-7; 8 bases line up with TRBD2. The V segment lost 1 base and the J segment 6 bases; nucleotides outside the gene matches: 3. The CDR3 runs 13 residues. CDR1 is SGHDT and CDR2 is YYEEEE in the germline V gene. The CDR3 coding sequence is TGTGCCAGCAGCTTGCCAGCGGGAGTCGAGCAGTACTTC. This codes for CASSLPAGVEQYF.

The chain recombines TRBV2 with TRBJ2-7; 9 bases are a match to TRBD1. This CDR3 is built from 15 residues. The V and J ends lost 6 bases and 5 bases, in that order; junction bases with no gene match: 11. The germline gives CDR1 SNHLY, CDR2 FYNNEI. The DNA for the CDR3 is TGTGCCAGCAGGATCCAGACAGGGGGTGTCGACGAGCAGTACTTC. Its translation: CASRIQTGGVDEQYF.

This chain connects TRBV6-5 to TRBJ2-1; 8 nucleotides agree with TRBD2. The ends lost 1 base at V and 7 bases at J; junction bases unmatched: 3. Germline V gene sequence: CDR1 MNHEY, CDR2 SVGAGI. The CDR3 covers 14 residues. The CDR3 spells CASSYFERGNEQFF. The DNA for the CDR3 is TGTGCCAGCAGTTACTTTGAGCGGGGGAATGAGCAGTTCTTC.

Of note for this clonotype: The conserved phenylalanine or tryptophan normally closing the CDR3 is absent here, so this likely arose from a read error. The chain combines TRBV27 with TRBJ2-2; 8 bases fit TRBD2. CDR3 length equals 17 residues. Trimming removed 3 bases from V and 1 base from J; junction bases left unmatched: 7. From germline, CDR1 is MNHEY and CDR2 SMNVEV (reference sequence). CDR3 sequence reads: CASSFRGGLKNTGELFL. Here the CDR3 DNA reads TGTGCCAGCAGTTTCCGGGGGGGGCTCAAGAACACCGGGGAGCTGTTTCTT.

Many counts were recorded for this clonotype. The J gene is TRBJ1-1, the V gene TRBV27; D is uncertain. The CDR3 has 14 residues. Per the germline V gene, CDR1 is MNHEY and CDR2 is SMNVEV (reference sequence). The V end was cut by 3 bases, the J end by 0 bases, with 8 bases between. The CDR3 DNA reads as TGTGCCAGCAGTTTGTGGTCCATGAACACTGAAGCTTTCTTT. Translating it yields CASSLWSMNTEAFF.